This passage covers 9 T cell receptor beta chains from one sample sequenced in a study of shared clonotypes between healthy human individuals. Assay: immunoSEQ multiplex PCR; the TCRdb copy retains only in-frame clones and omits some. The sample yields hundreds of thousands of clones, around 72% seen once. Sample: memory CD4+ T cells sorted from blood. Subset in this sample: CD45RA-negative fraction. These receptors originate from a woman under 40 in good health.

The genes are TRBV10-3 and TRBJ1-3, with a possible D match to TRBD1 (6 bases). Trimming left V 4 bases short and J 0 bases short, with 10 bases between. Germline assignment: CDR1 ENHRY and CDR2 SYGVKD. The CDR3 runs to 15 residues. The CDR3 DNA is TGTGCCATCAGTGGTCAGGACAGCTCTGGAAACACCATATATTTT. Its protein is CAISGQDSSGNTIYF.

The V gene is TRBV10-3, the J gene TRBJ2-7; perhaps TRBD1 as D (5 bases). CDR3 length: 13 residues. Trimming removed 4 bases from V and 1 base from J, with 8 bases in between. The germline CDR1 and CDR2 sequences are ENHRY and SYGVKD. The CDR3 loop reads CAISVQGSYEQYF. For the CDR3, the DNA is TGTGCCATCAGTGTGCAGGGTTCCTACGAGCAGTACTTC.

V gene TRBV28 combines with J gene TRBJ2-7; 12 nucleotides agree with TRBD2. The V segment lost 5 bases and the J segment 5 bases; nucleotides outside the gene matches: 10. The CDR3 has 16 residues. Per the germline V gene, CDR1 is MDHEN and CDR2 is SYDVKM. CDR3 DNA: TGTGCCAGCAGTCCCTTGCCTAGCGGGAGGGTCCACGAGCAGTACTTC. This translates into CASSPLPSGRVHEQYF.

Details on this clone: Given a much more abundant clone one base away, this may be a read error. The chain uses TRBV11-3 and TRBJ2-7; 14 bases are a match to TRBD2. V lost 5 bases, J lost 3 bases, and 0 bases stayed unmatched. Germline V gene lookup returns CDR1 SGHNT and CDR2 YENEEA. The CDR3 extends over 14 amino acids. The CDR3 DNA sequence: TGTGCCAGCAGCGGGACTAGCGGGAGCTACGAGCAGTACTTC. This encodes CASSGTSGSYEQYF.

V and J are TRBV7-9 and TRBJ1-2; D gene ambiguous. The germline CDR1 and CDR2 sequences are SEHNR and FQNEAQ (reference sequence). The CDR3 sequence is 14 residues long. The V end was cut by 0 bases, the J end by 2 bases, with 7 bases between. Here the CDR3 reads CASSLATGNYGYTF. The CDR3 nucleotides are TGTGCCAGCAGCTTAGCGACGGGGAACTATGGCTACACCTTC.

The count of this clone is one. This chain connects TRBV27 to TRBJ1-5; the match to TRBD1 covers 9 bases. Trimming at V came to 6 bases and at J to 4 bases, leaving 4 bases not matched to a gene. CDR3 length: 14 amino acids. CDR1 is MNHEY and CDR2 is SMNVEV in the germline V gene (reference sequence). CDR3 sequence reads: CASRRDRDNQPQHF. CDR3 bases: TGTGCCAGCAGGCGGGACAGGGATAATCAGCCCCAGCATTTT.

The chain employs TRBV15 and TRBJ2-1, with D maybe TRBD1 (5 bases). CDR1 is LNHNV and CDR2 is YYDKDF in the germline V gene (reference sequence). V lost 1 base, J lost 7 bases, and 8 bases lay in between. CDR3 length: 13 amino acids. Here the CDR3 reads CATSRVRVNEQFF. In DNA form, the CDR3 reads TGTGCCACCAGCAGAGTCAGGGTTAATGAGCAGTTCTTC.

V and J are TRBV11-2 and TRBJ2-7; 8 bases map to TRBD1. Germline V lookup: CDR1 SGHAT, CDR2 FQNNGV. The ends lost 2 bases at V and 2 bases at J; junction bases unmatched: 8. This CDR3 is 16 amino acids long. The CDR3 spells CASSLLAGTGAYEQYF. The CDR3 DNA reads TGTGCCAGCAGCTTACTCGCCGGGACAGGCGCCTACGAGCAGTACTTC.

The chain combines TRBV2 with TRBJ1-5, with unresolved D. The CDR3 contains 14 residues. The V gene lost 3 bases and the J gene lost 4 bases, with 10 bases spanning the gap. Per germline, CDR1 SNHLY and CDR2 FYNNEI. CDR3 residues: CASSEVNTNQPQHF. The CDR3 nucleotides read TGTGCCAGCAGTGAGGTGAATACTAATCAGCCCCAGCATTTT.